This T cell receptor beta chain came from a study of blood T cell repertoires in COVID-19. Seattle researchers signed up patients amid active infection and tracked them longitudinally. Germline CDR1 SGHAT, CDR2 FQNNGV. The CDR3 contains 15 residues. The germline V and J ends were trimmed by 5 bases and 6 bases, with 16 bases remaining between them. Under the authors' procedure: By means of reference gene primer amplification, nucleated cell counts were estimated. Profiling relied on immunoSEQ multiplex PCR, and the TCRdb table lists in-frame clones only, not all of them. That table is the source of V, J and clone size, and D and trimming were worked out from the DNA. This table holds 300,000 or so clones, roughly nine tenths found once.

Sequences were obtained from peripheral blood. This TCR derives from a woman aged 25-40 years with COVID-19, enrolled during active disease. The J gene is TRBJ1-4, the V gene TRBV11-2, with D possibly TRBD1 on 6 matching bases. The CDR3 nucleotides are TGTGCCAGCAGCAACGGGGGGGCGTTATATGAAAAACTGTTTTTT. Translated: CASSNGGALYEKLFF.